The rows below give T cell receptor beta chains drawn from one sample of a study of OX40 agonist ivuxolimab in advanced cancers. Sequenced by immunoSEQ multiplex PCR; TCRdb stores in-frame clones only, minus some. The data contain around 70,000 clones, 70% to 85% of them seen just once; the ten biggest clones take up roughly 1.2%. This material consisted of CD4+ or CD8+ T cells sorted from blood, taken in a trial of the OX40 agonist ivuxolimab. The origin of the receptors is an adult with an advanced solid tumor such as melanoma, head and neck, liver or kidney cancer. The CDR3 runs from the conserved cysteine through the conserved F or W. The D gene is left open where the match is weak. Size values are once, few and many counts, or a class for expanded clones, and some rows have none.

TRBV5-4	TRBJ1-2	TRBD1	-	CASSLDIQGIYGYTF	TGTGCCAGCAGCTTGGACATACAGGGGATCTATGGCTACACCTTC
TRBV7-3	TRBJ1-1	TRBD1	-	CASSQTGTSTEAFF	TGTGCCAGCAGCCAGACAGGGACGAGTACTGAAGCTTTCTTT
TRBV10-2	TRBJ1-4	-	-	CASSPDRVNEKLFF	TGCGCCAGCAGTCCGGACAGAGTAAATGAAAAACTGTTTTTT
TRBV7-3	TRBJ2-2	TRBD2	-	CASSSPSGGLAGELFF	TGTGCCAGCAGCTCTCCCAGCGGGGGGCTGGCCGGGGAGCTGTTTTTT
TRBV18	TRBJ2-5	-	-	CASSPRASPQETQYF	TGTGCCAGCTCACCACGGGCCTCCCCCCAAGAGACCCAGTACTTC
TRBV15	TRBJ1-4	-	-	CATRNQGSEKLFF	TGTGCCACCAGGAATCAGGGGAGCGAAAAACTGTTTTTT
TRBV16	TRBJ2-7	TRBD1	-	CASSQASTPGQGYEQYF	TGTGCCAGCAGCCAAGCCTCAACCCCGGGACAGGGTTACGAGCAGTACTTC
TRBV19	TRBJ1-2	TRBD1	once	CASSTGQGYYGYTF	TGTGCCAGTAGTACCGGACAGGGGTATTATGGCTACACCTTC
TRBV12-5	TRBJ1-4	-	-	CASGGQATNEKLFF	TGTGCTAGTGGAGGGCAGGCAACTAATGAAAAACTGTTTTTT
TRBV5-1	TRBJ2-3	TRBD2	-	CASSLTSGGTTDTQYF	TGCGCCAGCAGCTTGACTAGCGGGGGGACGACAGATACGCAGTATTTT
TRBV2	TRBJ1-2	TRBD1	once	CASGRQGTYGYTF	TGTGCCAGTGGAAGACAGGGGACCTATGGCTACACCTTC
TRBV1	TRBJ1-2	-	-	CTSSKNYGYTF	TGCACCAGCAGCAAGAACTATGGCTACACCTTC
TRBV2	TRBJ2-5	TRBD1	-	CASGTGDLATQYF	TGTGCCAGCGGAACAGGGGACCTTGCGACCCAGTACTTC
TRBV11-2	TRBJ2-1	TRBD2	-	CASEDPSGGNNEQFF	TGTGCCAGCGAGGATCCCAGCGGGGGGAACAATGAGCAGTTCTTC
TRBV10-3	TRBJ1-5	-	once	CAISVGSNQPQHF	TGTGCCATCAGTGTTGGTAGCAATCAGCCCCAGCATTTT
TRBV4-3	TRBJ2-3	-	-	CASSPRGVWGDTQYF	TGCGCCAGCAGCCCTCGGGGAGTGTGGGGAGATACGCAGTATTTT
TRBV6-1	TRBJ1-5	TRBD1	-	CASSEGLTGINQPQHF	TGTGCCAGCAGTGAAGGACTGACAGGGATTAATCAGCCCCAGCATTTT
TRBV5-1	TRBJ2-3	-	-	CASNPSGWGSTDTQYF	TGCGCCAGCAACCCCTCCGGGTGGGGAAGCACAGATACGCAGTATTTT
TRBV19	TRBJ2-1	TRBD2	-	CASSTGLAGEQQFF	TGTGCCAGTAGTACGGGACTAGCGGGGGAGCAGCAGTTCTTC
TRBV6-1	TRBJ1-1	-	-	CASTRIVTPDTEAFF	TGTGCCAGCACAAGAATCGTGACACCCGACACTGAAGCTTTCTTT
TRBV5-1	TRBJ2-3	TRBD2	-	CATGAGGADTQYF	TGCGCCACCGGAGCGGGGGGGGCAGATACGCAGTATTTT
TRBV7-2	TRBJ1-3	-	-	CASSLISSGNTIYF	TGTGCCAGCAGCTTAATAAGCTCTGGAAACACCATATATTTT
TRBV19	TRBJ1-2	TRBD1	once	CASSIYQGGNGYTF	TGTGCCAGTAGTATATACCAGGGGGGAAATGGCTACACCTTC
TRBV7-9	TRBJ1-3	TRBD1	-	CASSPRTGLPSGNTIYF	TGTGCCAGCAGCCCGAGGACAGGGCTCCCCTCTGGAAACACCATATATTTT
TRBV29-1	TRBJ1-1	TRBD1	-	CSVTQTGKPTEAFF	TGCAGCGTGACCCAGACAGGGAAGCCCACTGAAGCTTTCTTT
TRBV2	TRBJ2-7	TRBD1	-	CASRTGGYEQYF	TGTGCCAGCCGTACAGGGGGTTACGAGCAGTACTTC
TRBV4-3	TRBJ1-2	-	-	CASSQEGGYGYTF	TGCGCCAGCAGCCAGGAGGGGGGCTATGGCTACACCTTC
TRBV5-4	TRBJ1-2	-	-	CASSFGTGLTNYGYTF	TGTGCCAGCAGCTTCGGTACAGGCCTCACTAACTATGGCTACACCTTC
TRBV10-3	TRBJ2-1	-	once	CAISGRVAASPHNEQFF	TGTGCCATCAGTGGGAGGGTAGCGGCCTCTCCTCACAATGAGCAGTTCTTC
TRBV7-9	TRBJ2-1	-	once	CASSERGGNEQFF	TGTGCCAGCAGCGAAAGGGGTGGAAATGAGCAGTTCTTC
TRBV4-1	TRBJ1-2	TRBD1	-	CASSQPRDRGFNYGYTF	TGCGCCAGCAGCCAACCCCGGGACAGGGGATTTAACTATGGCTACACCTTC
TRBV29-1	TRBJ1-1	TRBD1	-	CSGGQGNTEAFF	TGCAGCGGGGGACAGGGAAACACTGAAGCTTTCTTT
TRBV5-4	TRBJ1-3	TRBD1	-	CASSRLGGGATGNTIYF	TGTGCCAGCAGCCGCTTGGGAGGGGGCGCTACCGGAAACACCATATATTTT
TRBV27	TRBJ2-1	-	-	CASSLRSGDHNEQFF	TGTGCCAGCAGTTTACGGTCGGGGGACCACAATGAGCAGTTCTTC
TRBV2	TRBJ1-1	TRBD1	-	CASIRDREGTEAFF	TGTGCCAGCATTCGGGACAGGGAAGGCACTGAAGCTTTCTTT
TRBV2	TRBJ1-6	-	few	CATRTGFNSPLHF	TGTGCCACCCGAACAGGGTTTAATTCACCCCTCCACTTT
TRBV4-1	TRBJ1-5	-	-	CASSQTEGSAGYQPQHF	TGCGCCAGCAGCCAAACGGAGGGGAGCGCGGGGTATCAGCCCCAGCATTTT
TRBV25-1	TRBJ2-2	-	-	CASSSRGDNTGELFF	TGTGCCAGCAGTAGCAGGGGTGATAACACCGGGGAGCTGTTTTTT
TRBV15	TRBJ1-1	-	-	CATSSREGSLTEAFF	TGTGCCACCAGCAGCCGTGAGGGGTCCCTCACTGAAGCTTTCTTT
TRBV13	TRBJ1-1	-	-	CASSPDGSKAFF	TGTGCCAGCAGCCCGGATGGGTCTAAAGCTTTCTTT
TRBV5-4	TRBJ2-3	TRBD1	-	CASSSTGTGVLDTQYF	TGTGCCAGCAGCTCCACCGGGACAGGGGTCCTGGATACGCAGTATTTT
TRBV5-8	TRBJ1-6	-	-	CASSLLQGRNSPLHF	TGCGCCAGCAGCCTCCTACAGGGTCGGAATTCACCCCTCCACTTT
TRBV7-3	TRBJ2-1	-	once	CASSLDRNEQFF	TGTGCCAGCAGCCTGGACAGAAATGAGCAGTTCTTC
TRBV10-1	TRBJ1-2	-	-	CASTPKDTKPSYGYTF	TGCGCCAGCACTCCCAAGGACACCAAACCTTCCTATGGCTACACCTTC